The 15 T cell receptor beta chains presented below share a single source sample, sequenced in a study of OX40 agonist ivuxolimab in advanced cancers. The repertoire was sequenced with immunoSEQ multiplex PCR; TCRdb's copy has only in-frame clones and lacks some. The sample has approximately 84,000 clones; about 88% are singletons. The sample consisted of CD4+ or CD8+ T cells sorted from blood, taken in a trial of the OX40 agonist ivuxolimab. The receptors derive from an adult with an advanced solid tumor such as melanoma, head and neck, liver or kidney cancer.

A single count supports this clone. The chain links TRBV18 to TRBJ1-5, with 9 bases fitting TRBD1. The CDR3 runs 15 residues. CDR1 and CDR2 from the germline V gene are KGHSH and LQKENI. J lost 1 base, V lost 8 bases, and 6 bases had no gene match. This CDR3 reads CASQDRGTSNQPQHF. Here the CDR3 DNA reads TGTGCCAGCCAGGACAGGGGAACAAGCAATCAGCCCCAGCATTTT.

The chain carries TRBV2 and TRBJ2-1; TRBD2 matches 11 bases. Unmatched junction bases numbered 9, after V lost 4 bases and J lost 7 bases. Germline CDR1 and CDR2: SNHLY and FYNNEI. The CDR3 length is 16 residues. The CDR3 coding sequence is TGTGCCAGCAGTGTAAGCCCTAGCGGGGGGTCAAATGAGCAGTTCTTC. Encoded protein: CASSVSPSGGSNEQFF.

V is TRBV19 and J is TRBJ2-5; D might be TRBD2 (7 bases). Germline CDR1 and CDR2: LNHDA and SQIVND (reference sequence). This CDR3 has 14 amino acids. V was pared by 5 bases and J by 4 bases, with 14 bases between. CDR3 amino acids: CASSPGGSRETQYF. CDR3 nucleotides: TGTGCCAGTAGTCCGGGGGGCTCCCGAGAGACCCAGTACTTC.

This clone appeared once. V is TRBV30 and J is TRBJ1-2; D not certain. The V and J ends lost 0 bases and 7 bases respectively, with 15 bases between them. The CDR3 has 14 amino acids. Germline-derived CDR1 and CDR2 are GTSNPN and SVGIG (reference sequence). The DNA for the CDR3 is TGTGCCTGGAGTGTTCCGAGGAGGAATCCTGGCTACACCTTC. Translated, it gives CAWSVPRRNPGYTF.

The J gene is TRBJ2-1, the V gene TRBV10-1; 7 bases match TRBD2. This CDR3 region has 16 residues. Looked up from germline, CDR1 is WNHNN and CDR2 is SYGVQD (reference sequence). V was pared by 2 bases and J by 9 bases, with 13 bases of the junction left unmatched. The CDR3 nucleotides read TGCGCCAGCAGTGAGGGCGGGGGAGTCCTCCACGGTGAGCAGTTCTTC. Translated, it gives CASSEGGGVLHGEQFF.

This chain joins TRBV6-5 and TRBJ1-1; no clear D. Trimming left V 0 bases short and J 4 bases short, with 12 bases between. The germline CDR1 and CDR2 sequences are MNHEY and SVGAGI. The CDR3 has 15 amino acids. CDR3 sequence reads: CASSYSSLRVTEAFF. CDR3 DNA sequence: TGTGCCAGCAGTTACTCGTCATTGAGGGTCACTGAAGCTTTCTTT.

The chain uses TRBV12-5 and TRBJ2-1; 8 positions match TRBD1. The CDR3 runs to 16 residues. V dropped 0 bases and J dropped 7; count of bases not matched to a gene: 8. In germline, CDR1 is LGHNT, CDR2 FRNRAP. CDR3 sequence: CASGLVGTGVKNEQFF. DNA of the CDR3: TGTGCTAGTGGTTTGGTCGGGACAGGCGTAAAGAATGAGCAGTTCTTC.

CDR3 sequence (DNA): TGTGCCAGCAGCCAAGCGGCTGGCGACAGCTCCTACGAGCAGTACTTC. Translation: CASSQAAGDSSYEQYF. The chain has TRBV4-2 and TRBJ2-7, with TRBD1 as a possible D gene (5 bases). Germline assignment: CDR1 LGHNA and CDR2 YNFKEQ. The CDR3 has 16 amino acids. V was clipped by 1 base and J by 0 bases, with 13 bases between them.

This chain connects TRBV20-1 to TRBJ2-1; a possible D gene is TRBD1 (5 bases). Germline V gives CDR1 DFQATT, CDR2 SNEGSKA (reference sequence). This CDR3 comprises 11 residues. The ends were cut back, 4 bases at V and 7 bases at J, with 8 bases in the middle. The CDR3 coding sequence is TGCAGTGCTACCCAGGGAAATGAGCAGTTCTTC. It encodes CSATQGNEQFF.

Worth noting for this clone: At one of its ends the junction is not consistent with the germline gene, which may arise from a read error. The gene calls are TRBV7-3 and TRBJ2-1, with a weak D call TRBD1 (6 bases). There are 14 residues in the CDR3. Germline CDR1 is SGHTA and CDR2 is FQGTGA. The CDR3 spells CASSLTGPQREQFF. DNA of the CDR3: TGTGCCAGCAGCCTAACAGGGCCCCAGCGTGAGCAGTTCTTC.

The CDR3 DNA reads as TGCGCCAGCAGCCAGTCGGCATCTACCTCCGAGCAGTACTTC. Translating gives CASSQSASTSEQYF. This sequence joins TRBV4-1 and TRBJ2-7; D unresolved. This CDR3 region has 14 residues. Trimming took off 3 bases at V and 6 bases at J, with 15 bases between the two ends. The germline CDR1 and CDR2 sequences are MGHRA and YSYEKL.

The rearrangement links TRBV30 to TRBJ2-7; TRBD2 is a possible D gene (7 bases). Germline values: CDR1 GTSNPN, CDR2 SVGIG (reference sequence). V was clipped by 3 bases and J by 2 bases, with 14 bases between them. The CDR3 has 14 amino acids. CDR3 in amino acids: CAWRGGVGPYEQYF. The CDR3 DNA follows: TGTGCCTGGAGAGGGGGGGTGGGCCCCTACGAGCAGTACTTC.

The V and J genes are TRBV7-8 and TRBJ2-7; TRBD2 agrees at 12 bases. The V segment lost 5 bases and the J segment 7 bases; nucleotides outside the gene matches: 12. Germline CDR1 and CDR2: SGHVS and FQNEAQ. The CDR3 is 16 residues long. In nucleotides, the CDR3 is TGTGCCAGCAGCCCCGGCTCCGGGACTAGCGGGCTAGAGCAGTACTTC. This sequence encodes CASSPGSGTSGLEQYF.

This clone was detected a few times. CDR3 residues: CASRGQFNTEAFF. Here the CDR3 DNA reads TGTGCCAGCAGGGGGCAATTTAACACTGAAGCTTTCTTT. This rearrangement joins TRBV2 to TRBJ1-1, with a possible D match to TRBD1 (5 bases). The V end lost 6 bases, the J end lost 2 bases, and 10 bases lay between the germline ends. The CDR3 consists of 13 residues. Germline lookup yields CDR1 SNHLY and CDR2 FYNNEI.

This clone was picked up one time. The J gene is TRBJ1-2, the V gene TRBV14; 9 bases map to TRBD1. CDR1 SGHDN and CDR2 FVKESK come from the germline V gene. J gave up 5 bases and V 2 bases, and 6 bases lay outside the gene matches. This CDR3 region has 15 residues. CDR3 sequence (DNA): TGTGCCAGCAGCCAAAGACAGGGGGAGTTGTATGGCTACACCTTC. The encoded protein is CASSQRQGELYGYTF. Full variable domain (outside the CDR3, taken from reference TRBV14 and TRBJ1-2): EAGVTQFPSHSVIEKGQTVTLRCDPISGHDNLYWYRRVMGKEIKFLLHFVKESKQDESGMPNNRFLAERTGGTYSTLKVQPAELEDSGVYFCASSQRQGELYGYTFGSGTRLTVV.